This T cell receptor beta chain was recorded in a study of T cells in Graves' hyperthyroidism and ophthalmopathy. Amplified TCR beta CDR3 regions derived from RNA transcripts. First-round RT-PCR targeting the TCR CDR3 was performed with the HTBI primer set. In TCRdb, the multiplex PCR reads were re-called with MiXCR into one record per CDR3 protein. The sample contains 650,000 to 800,000 distinct CDR3 sequences, 45% of which appear only once. Per the germline V gene, CDR1 is ENHRY and CDR2 is SYGVKD. CDR3 length: 14 residues. V lost 4 bases to trimming and J lost 2 bases; unmatched junction nucleotides: 2. On this clonotype itself: Its specificity is not known.

Study conclusions and caveats: Ophthalmopathy, which appeared later, was predicted by the model a median roughly 6.4 months before onset. Ophthalmopathy was distinguished from stable hyperthyroidism by 13 V-J signatures.

Material: peripheral blood or thyroid tissue (not recorded which). The genes are TRBV10-3 and TRBJ2-7; 10 bases fit TRBD1. This clonotype originated in an adult man with Graves' disease, either hyperthyroidism or ophthalmopathy (not recorded which). The CDR3: CAISGGTGAYEQYF. CDR3 sequence (DNA): TGTGCCATCAGTGGTGGGACAGGGGCCTACGAGCAGTACTTC.